This TCR beta chain stems from a study of T cells in Graves' hyperthyroidism and ophthalmopathy. Germline loops: CDR1 LNHNV, CDR2 YYDKDF (reference sequence). V dropped 0 bases and J dropped 2 bases, with 7 bases sitting between them. The CDR3 loop spans 14 amino acids. RNA transcripts were the template for amplifying TCR beta CDR3 regions. HTBI primers were the set used in a first-round RT-PCR of the TCR CDR3. A single record per CDR3 protein comes from TCRdb applying MiXCR to the multiplex PCR reads. The table has around 620,000 distinct CDR3 sequences, roughly 15% seen once. Diagnosis rested on symptoms, serum thyroxine and TRAb, thyroid ultrasound, and orbital computed tomography.

This TCR derives from a woman under 40 with Graves' hyperthyroidism. The sequenced sample consisted of blood. The chain couples TRBV15 to TRBJ2-5, with D unclear. The CDR3 loop reads CATSREAVQETQYF. The CDR3, as DNA: TGTGCCACCAGCAGAGAGGCAGTACAAGAGACCCAGTACTTC.